Shown below are 10 T cell receptor beta chains from a single sample sequenced in a study of CD8+ T cells in alopecia areata. Documented treatment: oral pan-JAK inhibitor, 5-10 mg twice daily. In each case, RNA was isolated and then reverse transcribed into cDNA as the sequencing template. Using immunoSEQ multiplex PCR, the repertoire was profiled, and TCRdb retains in-frame clones only, with some absent. The sample contains tens of thousands of clones, about 45% of which appear only once. Source: CD8+ T cells sorted from blood, taken at approximately week 37, from a patient treated with tofacitinib. All receptors derive from a human donor with alopecia areata.

The sample holds a few counts of this clone. V gene TRBV7-8 combines with J gene TRBJ2-7; a possible D gene is TRBD1 (6 bases). V was cut by 5 bases and J by 5 bases, with 10 bases left in between. The length of the CDR3 is 12 residues. CDR1 is SGHVS, CDR2 FQNEAQ, per germline. In DNA, the CDR3 is TGTGCCAGCAGCGAACAGGGTAACGAGCAGTACTTC. Translated: CASSEQGNEQYF. The whole variable domain, remainder taken from reference TRBV7-8 and TRBJ2-7, is GAGVSQSPRYKVAKRGQDVALRCDPISGHVSLFWYQQALGQGPEFLTYFQNEAQLDKSGLPSDRFFAERPEGSVSTLKIQRTQQEDSAVYLCASSEQGNEQYFGPGTRLTVT.

This clone was seen only once. A junction end diverges from the germline sequence, so it may reflect a read error. The CDR3 DNA is TGTGCCACCAGCGGAGACCCCGGAATAACATATAGCAATCAGCCCCAGCATTTT. As protein: CATSGDPGITYSNQPQHF. The chain has TRBV15 and TRBJ1-5; D unclear. The CDR3 has 18 residues. CDR1 and CDR2 (germline): LNHNV, YYDKDF (reference sequence).

This chain connects TRBV29-1 to TRBJ2-1; D may be TRBD1 (5 bases). This CDR3 is 14 amino acids long. The germline gives CDR1 SQVTM, CDR2 ANQGSEA. V lost 5 bases and J 8 bases, leaving 19 bases between the germline ends. Here the CDR3 reads CSVLGQKIRDEQFF. The CDR3 DNA is TGCAGCGTTCTGGGGCAGAAAATCCGGGATGAGCAGTTCTTC.

The rearrangement uses TRBV7-6 and TRBJ1-5; 7 bases match TRBD1. V lost 5 bases and J lost 6; bases outside the gene matches: 4. This CDR3 contains 13 residues. Per the germline V gene, CDR1 is SGHVS and CDR2 is FNYEAQ. The CDR3 sequence: CASSPRGGQPQHF. Written as DNA, the CDR3 is TGTGCCAGCAGCCCCAGGGGGGGTCAGCCCCAGCATTTT.

This clone was picked up a small number of times. The gene calls are TRBV7-6 and TRBJ1-1; D is unclear. The CDR3 has 13 amino acids. V was pared by 5 bases and J by 0 bases, with 7 bases between. Germline V gene sequence: CDR1 SGHVS, CDR2 FNYEAQ. Here the CDR3 DNA reads TGTGCCAGCAGCCGCAACGTGAACACTGAAGCTTTCTTT. Residues: CASSRNVNTEAFF.

The gene calls are TRBV4-3 and TRBJ2-3, with D perhaps TRBD2 (6 bases). This CDR3 has 15 residues. CDR1 LGHNA and CDR2 YSLEER come from the germline V gene. V was trimmed by 4 bases and J by 2 bases, leaving 13 bases between them. CDR3 residues: CASSPAGGTTDTQYF. In nucleotides, the CDR3 is TGCGCCAGCAGCCCGGCGGGCGGGACCACAGATACGCAGTATTTT.

This clone was observed a handful of times. The chain carries TRBV19 and TRBJ2-1; 8 bases line up with TRBD2. The CDR3 runs 16 residues. In germline, CDR1 is LNHDA, CDR2 SQIVND (reference sequence). The V segment lost 3 bases and the J segment 5 bases; nucleotides outside the gene matches: 9. The CDR3 protein is CASSIPGTRPDNEQFF. DNA of the CDR3: TGTGCCAGTAGTATCCCCGGGACTAGGCCGGACAATGAGCAGTTCTTC.

The rearrangement joins TRBV4-3 to TRBJ2-7, with a possible D match to TRBD2 (6 bases). In germline, CDR1 is LGHNA, CDR2 YSLEER. Between the trimmed V and J ends, which lost 5 bases and 2 bases, there was a span of 16 bases. The CDR3 is 15 amino acids. In nucleotides, the CDR3 is TGCGCCAGCAGCAACCAGCGGGTGCGGACCTACGAGCAGTACTTC. Translated, it gives CASSNQRVRTYEQYF.

There are a few counts of this clone. The chain is built from TRBV28 and TRBJ2-1, with 7 bases lining up with TRBD2. Germline trimming cut 2 bases from V and 5 bases from J; bases unmatched to any gene: 12. The CDR3 totals 17 residues. Germline CDR1 MDHEN, CDR2 SYDVKM. The CDR3 nucleotides are TGTGCCAGCAGTTTAACGGGCGGGCCCCGGGAGGACAATGAGCAGTTCTTC. This codes for CASSLTGGPREDNEQFF.

The chain joins TRBV29-1 to TRBJ2-2; the D is unclear. The CDR3 covers 12 residues. V was clipped by 4 bases and J by 1 base, with 4 bases between them. Germline CDR1 and CDR2: SQVTM and ANQGSEA. The CDR3 nucleotides read TGCAGCGTTGTCGGGAACACCGGGGAGCTGTTTTTT. Its protein product is CSVVGNTGELFF.